This T cell receptor (beta chain) was observed in a study of blood T cell repertoires in COVID-19. On the study more broadly: Specimens from acute and convalescent COVID-19 originated in the United States, Italy and Spain. Nucleic acid was either cDNA or gDNA, and it came from T cells, B-cell-depleted T cells, or PBMCs.

Source study methods: Estimation of nucleated cell counts was performed using reference gene primer amplification. Profiling relied on immunoSEQ multiplex PCR, and the TCRdb table lists in-frame clones only, not all of them. V and J calls and clone size are those listed in that table; D and trimming were worked out from the DNA. The sample holds about 110,000 clones, approximately 88% seen once. The CDR3 is 15 residues long. Trimming left V 4 bases short and J 4 bases short, with 17 bases between. Germline V lookup: CDR1 SGHTA, CDR2 FQGNSA. The sequenced material came from peripheral blood. The origin of this receptor is a man aged 40-50 years with active or convalescent COVID-19. The chain couples TRBV7-2 to TRBJ2-7, with D perhaps TRBD1 (7 bases). The CDR3 region is CASSSQGGIQYEQYF. The CDR3 bases are TGTGCCAGCAGCTCCCAGGGGGGAATACAGTACGAGCAGTACTTC.